This T cell receptor beta chain emerged from a study of T-cell reconstitution after alpha-beta-depleted transplantation in children. V was pared by 0 bases and J by 8 bases, with 7 bases of the junction left unmatched. The CDR3 length is 15 residues. The germline CDR1 and CDR2 sequences are MNHEY and SVGAGI. The library targeted TCRbeta and was prepared with unique molecular identifiers. Using its own MiXCR run on the PCR reads, TCRdb lists one record per CDR3 protein. Altogether 440,000 or so distinct CDR3 sequences are present, roughly a tenth being singletons, with the ten largest covering 4.5% to 7%.

V usage is TRBV6-5 and J usage is TRBJ2-1, with 7 bases that match TRBD2. This sequence was found in a human donor who donated a stem cell graft to a child with acute myeloid leukemia. The sequenced sample was PBMCs from the stem cell graft donor, obtained from the stem cell graft. CDR3 nucleotide sequence: TGTGCCAGCAGTTACTCGGGCGGGAGTAGCCATGAGCAGTTCTTC. It encodes CASSYSGGSSHEQFF.